This T cell receptor (beta chain) was documented in a study of T cell responses to AZD1222 COVID-19 vaccine. Overall study results and limits: Repertoires were obtained only post-peak T cell response.

Here immunoSEQ multiplex PCR was the method, and the copy in TCRdb shows in-frame clones only, minus some. The table lists approximately 140,000 clones, more than 80% of them singletons. With respect to this clone: The antigen is not known.

V was pared by 1 base and J by 0 bases, with 7 bases between. The CDR3 runs 15 residues. Germline CDR1 is MGHRA and CDR2 is YSYEKL. The clonotype comes from an adult who received the AZD1222 COVID-19 vaccine. The sample consisted of peripheral blood, taken 28 days after the second AZD1222 dose. V and J are TRBV4-1 and TRBJ1-5; possible D gene TRBD1, 5 bases. CDR3: CASSQGQNSNQPQHF. The CDR3 nucleotides are TGCGCCAGCAGCCAAGGACAGAATAGCAATCAGCCCCAGCATTTT.